The rows below give T cell receptor beta chains drawn from one sample of a study of shared clonotypes between healthy human individuals. The protocol was immunoSEQ multiplex PCR, while the TCRdb copy is restricted to in-frame clones and leaves out a portion. The table shows roughly 2.6 million clones, with more than 90% occurring only once. Material for sequencing was naive CD4+ T cells sorted from blood. Receptors originate from a young man in good health. Each CDR3 is given with its conserved first and last residue. The D gene is left open where the match is weak. Clone size is not always given. Where it is, it says once, few, many or a class for expanded clones.

d_call: TRBD1; j_call: TRBJ1-1; cdr3_length: 16; clone_size: -; v_call: TRBV10-2; cdr3_aa: CASSESWGTGLPEAFF; cdr3_nt: TGCGCCAGCAGTGAGTCGTGGGGGACAGGGCTTCCTGAAGCTTTCTTT
d_call: -; j_call: TRBJ2-5; cdr3_length: 17; clone_size: -; v_call: TRBV7-9; cdr3_aa: CASSSLRGTFREETQYF; cdr3_nt: TGTGCCAGCAGCTCGCTCCGCGGGACATTTAGGGAAGAGACCCAGTACTTC
d_call: -; j_call: TRBJ2-5; cdr3_length: 15; clone_size: few; v_call: TRBV5-1; cdr3_aa: CASSEDSWYQETQYF; cdr3_nt: TGCGCCAGCAGCGAGGACAGTTGGTACCAAGAGACCCAGTACTTC
d_call: TRBD1; j_call: TRBJ1-5; cdr3_length: 15; clone_size: once; v_call: TRBV19; cdr3_aa: CASSTRQGGNQPQHF; cdr3_nt: TGTGCCAGTAGTACTCGACAGGGGGGCAATCAGCCCCAGCATTTT
d_call: -; j_call: TRBJ1-2; cdr3_length: 16; clone_size: -; v_call: TRBV16; cdr3_aa: CASSQFATGVNYGYTF; cdr3_nt: TGTGCCAGCAGCCAATTTGCTACAGGTGTTAACTATGGCTACACCTTC
d_call: TRBD2; j_call: TRBJ2-3; cdr3_length: 15; clone_size: -; v_call: TRBV4-1; cdr3_aa: CASSQVGLGTDTQYF; cdr3_nt: TGCGCCAGCAGCCAGGTGGGACTAGGCACAGATACGCAGTATTTT
d_call: -; j_call: TRBJ2-7; cdr3_length: 15; clone_size: -; v_call: TRBV5-1; cdr3_aa: CASSLTLSATYEQYF; cdr3_nt: TGCGCCAGCAGCTTGACACTTTCGGCCACCTACGAGCAGTACTTC
d_call: -; j_call: TRBJ1-1; cdr3_length: 12; clone_size: -; v_call: TRBV28; cdr3_aa: CASTGGVGEAFF; cdr3_nt: TGTGCCAGCACAGGAGGGGTAGGTGAAGCTTTCTTT
d_call: TRBD2; j_call: TRBJ2-1; cdr3_length: 16; clone_size: -; v_call: TRBV10-3; cdr3_aa: CAISESGIAGENEQFF; cdr3_nt: TGTGCCATCAGTGAGTCGGGAATAGCGGGAGAGAATGAGCAGTTCTTC
d_call: -; j_call: TRBJ2-2; cdr3_length: 13; clone_size: -; v_call: TRBV7-3; cdr3_aa: CASSYYNTGELFF; cdr3_nt: TGTGCCAGCAGCTATTATAACACCGGGGAGCTGTTTTTT
d_call: -; j_call: TRBJ1-3; cdr3_length: 14; clone_size: -; v_call: TRBV6-6; cdr3_aa: CASSYFRNGNTIYF; cdr3_nt: TGTGCCAGCAGTTACTTCCGTAATGGAAACACCATATATTTT
d_call: -; j_call: TRBJ2-2; cdr3_length: 15; clone_size: -; v_call: TRBV5-6; cdr3_aa: CASSRGGANTGELFF; cdr3_nt: TGTGCCAGCAGCCGAGGGGGAGCGAACACCGGGGAGCTGTTTTTT
d_call: -; j_call: TRBJ1-2; cdr3_length: 15; clone_size: -; v_call: TRBV6-4; cdr3_aa: CASSAEGGANYGYTF; cdr3_nt: TGTGCCAGCAGTGCCGAGGGAGGGGCTAACTATGGCTACACCTTC
d_call: -; j_call: TRBJ1-2; cdr3_length: 15; clone_size: -; v_call: TRBV2; cdr3_aa: CASSAPRGARDGYTF; cdr3_nt: TGTGCCAGCAGCGCCCCGCGGGGGGCAAGGGATGGCTACACCTTC
d_call: -; j_call: TRBJ1-2; cdr3_length: 13; clone_size: -; v_call: TRBV10-3; cdr3_aa: CAISEGSNYGYTF; cdr3_nt: TGTGCCATCAGCGAGGGAAGTAACTATGGCTACACCTTC
d_call: TRBD2; j_call: TRBJ2-1; cdr3_length: 15; clone_size: -; v_call: TRBV30; cdr3_aa: CAWSVGTSGRGGQFF; cdr3_nt: TGTGCCTGGAGTGTAGGGACTAGCGGAAGGGGAGGGCAGTTCTTC
d_call: -; j_call: TRBJ1-1; cdr3_length: 12; clone_size: -; v_call: TRBV11-2; cdr3_aa: CASTRGDTEAFF; cdr3_nt: TGTGCCAGCACAAGGGGGGACACTGAAGCTTTCTTT